The following is a TCR beta chain sequence with its context. This entry is derived from a study of ipilimumab plus nivolumab after autologous stem cell transplantation. Through week 26, nivolumab 3 mg/kg IV was given weeks 1, 4, 7, 10, then biweekly. Data came from immunoSEQ multiplex PCR; TCRdb stores just in-frame clones and leaves some out. The data show 43,000 or so clones, roughly 84% seen once. CDR1 and CDR2 (germline): SGHTA, FQGNSA. Trimming removed 5 bases from V and 1 base from J, with 9 bases in between. The CDR3 is 15 residues long. This sequence joins TRBV7-2 and TRBJ2-6, with D hard to call. The source was PBMCs, collected in a trial of ipilimumab plus nivolumab as post-transplant consolidation. The receptor comes from a male donor with multiple myeloma. The chain's CDR3 is CASSPRLSGANVLTF. The CDR3 bases are TGTGCCAGCAGCCCTCGGTTGTCTGGGGCCAACGTCCTGACTTTC.